This TCR beta chain was profiled in a study of neurological immune-mediated disorders. Overall study results and limits: CDR3 amino acid sequences found in expanded clones were never shared across subjects, suggesting private repertoires in all groups. Expansion of TCR clones was greatest in HTLV-1-associated myelopathy and smallest in multiple sclerosis, where it fell below that of healthy controls.

This clonotype qualifies as medium-sized (0.01 to 0.1%). The antigen is not known. This CDR3 has 15 residues. The V and J ends lost 5 bases and 3 bases, in that order; junction bases with no gene match: 8. With 10-nucleotide random UMIs, 5'RACE was used to make the cDNA. Each CDR3 protein gets one entry after TCRdb re-called the 5' RACE reads with MiXCR. The data contain roughly 45,000 distinct CDR3 sequences, less than 15% of them singletons. Time point specified: longitudinal time-point 2. Unsorted libraries were derived from 2 million PBMCs stored at -80 C. This TCR was sampled from a male donor with HTLV-1-associated myelopathy (HAM/TSP). The chain is built from TRBV12-3 or TRBV12-4 and TRBJ2-3; 7 positions match TRBD1. The specimen sequenced was PBMCs. The CDR3 here is CASSTPTGRTDTQYF. The CDR3 DNA is TGTGCCAGCAGTACACCGACAGGGCGTACAGATACGCAGTATTTT.